This T cell receptor (beta chain) was retrieved from a study of a mutant IDH1 vaccine in newly diagnosed glioma. Overall study: Vaccines began 4-6 weeks after radiotherapy alone, or with temozolomide cycles. Treated individuals were 62.5% male and approximately 40% female, averaging about 42 years of age.

Profiling relied on immunoSEQ multiplex PCR, and the TCRdb table lists in-frame clones only, not all of them. The table shows around 32,000 clones, with about four fifths occurring only once. The CDR3 consists of 14 residues. Trimming removed 7 bases at V and 5 bases at J, with 14 bases between. Germline V lookup: CDR1 MDHEN, CDR2 SYDVKM. Points on this clone: The antigen is undetermined.

As for time point: week 35, safety follow-up. Doses of 300 ug of mutant IDH1 20-mer peptide were given with topical imiquimod. This receptor was obtained from a woman younger than 30 with glioma. Material: PBMCs, obtained from a glioma patient whose treatment included an IDH1 peptide vaccine. This chain uses TRBV28 with TRBJ2-2; possible D gene TRBD1, 7 bases. The CDR3 loop reads CASTSAGGTGELFF. Here the CDR3 DNA reads TGTGCCAGCACCTCGGCAGGGGGGACCGGGGAGCTGTTTTTT.